Each of the 18 T cell receptor beta chains below was sequenced from the same sample in a study of T cell responses to AZD1222 COVID-19 vaccine. The repertoire was sequenced with immunoSEQ multiplex PCR; TCRdb's copy has only in-frame clones and lacks some. The data hold more than 95,000 clones, with roughly 93% observed a single time. Here the sequenced sample was peripheral blood, taken on day 0 of AZD1222 vaccination. The receptors derive from an adult in good health.

This clone appeared once. V and J are TRBV5-1 and TRBJ2-7, with a weak D call TRBD1 (6 bases). Germline V gene data show CDR1 as SGHRS and CDR2 as YFSETQ. V was trimmed by 10 bases and J by 6 bases, leaving 14 bases between them. This CDR3 contains 11 residues. The CDR3 region is CASKGGREQYF. DNA for the CDR3: TGCGCCTCGAAAGGGGGACGCGAGCAGTACTTC.

This chain joins TRBV5-1 and TRBJ2-5; 11 positions match TRBD2. The germline V gene has CDR1 SGHRS and CDR2 YFSETQ. CDR3 length: 16 amino acids. J lost 2 bases, V lost 0 bases, and 3 bases had no gene match. This CDR3 is CASSLGASGGQETQYF. The CDR3 bases are TGCGCCAGCAGCTTGGGGGCTAGCGGGGGGCAAGAGACCCAGTACTTC.

This rearrangement joins TRBV6-2 or TRBV6-3 to TRBJ1-2; 7 bases agree with TRBD1. With V trimmed by 2 bases and J by 4 bases, 4 bases remained unmatched. Per germline, CDR1 MNHEY and CDR2 SVGEGT. This CDR3 has 14 residues. In DNA form, the CDR3 reads TGTGCCAGCAGTTACCCAGGGGGAAGCTATGGCTACACCTTC. As protein: CASSYPGGSYGYTF.

The chain is built from TRBV19 and TRBJ2-7; 13 nucleotides match TRBD2. V shed 2 bases and J 3 bases; nucleotides not matched to a gene: 10. CDR1 and CDR2 (germline): LNHDA, SQIVND (reference sequence). The CDR3 is 18 residues long. CDR3: CASSIPPGLAGDRYEQYF. CDR3 DNA sequence: TGTGCCAGTAGTATACCCCCCGGACTAGCGGGAGACCGCTACGAGCAGTACTTC.

This rearrangement joins TRBV7-9 to TRBJ2-7; 7 nucleotides agree with TRBD1. V shed 5 bases, J shed 6 bases, and the junction held 4 bases outside the gene matches. Germline CDR1 is SEHNR and CDR2 is FQNEAQ (reference sequence). The CDR3 runs to 12 residues. The CDR3 reads CASSPQGFEQYF. CDR3 coding DNA: TGTGCCAGCAGCCCACAGGGGTTCGAGCAGTACTTC.

This sequence joins TRBV3-1 (or the pseudogene TRBV3-2) and TRBJ1-4; D remains unclear. Trimming took off 1 base at V and 7 bases at J, with 4 bases between the two ends. CDR1 and CDR2 from the germline V gene are LGHDT and YNNKEL (reference sequence). The CDR3 length is 12 residues. The CDR3, as DNA: TGTGCCAGCAGCCAAGGATCTGAAAAACTGTTTTTT. This encodes CASSQGSEKLFF.

This rearrangement joins TRBV5-5 to TRBJ2-5; 7 bases map to TRBD2. This CDR3 is built from 14 residues. The V gene end was trimmed by 0 bases and the J gene end by 3 bases; junction bases not matched to a gene: 2. Germline V CDR1 and CDR2: SGHKS, YYEKEE (reference sequence). CDR3 amino acids: CASSLVAGEETQYF. In DNA form, the CDR3 reads TGTGCCAGCAGCTTGGTGGCGGGGGAAGAGACCCAGTACTTC. The full variable domain, in which reference TRBV5-5 and TRBJ2-5 provide the parts outside the CDR3, is DAGVTQSPTHLIKTRGQQVTLRCSPISGHKSVSWYQQVLGQGPQFIFQYYEKEERGRGNFPDRFSARQFPNYSSELNVNALLLGDSALYLCASSLVAGEETQYFGPGTRLLVL.

V usage is TRBV10-3 and J usage is TRBJ2-7; TRBD2 matches at 7 bases. This CDR3 has 14 residues. CDR1 ENHRY and CDR2 SYGVKD come from the germline V gene. The V segment lost 5 bases and the J segment 0 bases; nucleotides outside the gene matches: 4. The CDR3 nucleotides are TGTGCCATCAGTAAGGGACTACACTCCTACGAGCAGTACTTC. It translates to CAISKGLHSYEQYF.

The gene calls are TRBV12-3 or TRBV12-4 and TRBJ2-7; D is uncertain. V was clipped by 5 bases and J by 6 bases, with 8 bases between them. The CDR3 is 11 residues long. The CDR3 DNA sequence: TGTGCCAGCAGTCTCCTCGGCGAGCAGTACTTC. This sequence encodes CASSLLGEQYF.

This clone was observed a single time. The rearrangement links TRBV5-1 to TRBJ1-1, with a tentative D call TRBD1 (5 bases). Germline V gives CDR1 SGHRS, CDR2 YFSETQ. With 0 bases removed from V and 1 base from J, the gap between germline ends came to 10 bases. The CDR3 totals 15 residues. The CDR3 reads CASSLDGGANTEAFF. Here the CDR3 DNA reads TGCGCCAGCAGCTTGGATGGAGGGGCGAACACTGAAGCTTTCTTT.

V and J are TRBV28 and TRBJ1-5, with D possibly TRBD1 on 6 matching bases. Between the trimmed V and J ends, which lost 3 bases and 7 bases, there was a span of 13 bases. Germline V gives CDR1 MDHEN, CDR2 SYDVKM. This CDR3 has 14 residues. The CDR3 loop reads CASSFSGAGQPQHF. The CDR3 region has the DNA TGTGCCAGCAGTTTTTCAGGGGCGGGGCAGCCCCAGCATTTT.

In its sample, this clone was seen once. The chain is built from TRBV30 and TRBJ2-7; 7 bases line up with TRBD2. With V trimmed by 0 bases and J by 3 bases, 17 bases remained unmatched. The germline gives CDR1 GTSNPN, CDR2 SVGIG (reference sequence). The CDR3 is 18 amino acids. CDR3: CAWSVPRTFSSGSYEQYF. The DNA of the CDR3 is TGTGCCTGGAGTGTACCCCGAACCTTTTCTAGCGGTAGCTACGAGCAGTACTTC.

The rearrangement uses TRBV7-2 and TRBJ1-1, with D tentatively TRBD1 (6 bases). Germline V gives CDR1 SGHTA, CDR2 FQGNSA. CDR3 length: 13 residues. Trimming took 5 bases from V and 5 from J, leaving 12 bases between them. For the CDR3, the DNA is TGTGCCAGCAGCCAACAGGGTGGGACTGAAGCTTTCTTT. Protein sequence: CASSQQGGTEAFF.

The V gene is TRBV29-1, the J gene TRBJ2-1; D is perhaps TRBD1 or TRBD2 (6 bases each). V was cut by 4 bases and J by 2 bases, with 12 bases left in between. Germline assignment: CDR1 SQVTM and CDR2 ANQGSEA. The CDR3 runs 14 residues. The CDR3 sequence is CSVGGGNTYNEQFF. The DNA for the CDR3 is TGCAGCGTTGGAGGGGGGAATACCTACAATGAGCAGTTCTTC.

This sequence joins TRBV4-2 and TRBJ1-5; perhaps TRBD1 as D (5 bases). Germline V gene lookup returns CDR1 LGHNA and CDR2 YNFKEQ. CDR3 size: 15 residues. The V end was cut by 0 bases, the J end by 5 bases, with 11 bases between. The CDR3 DNA reads TGTGCCAGCAGCCAAGAGGGGGTAGGGGATCAGCCCCAGCATTTT. This encodes CASSQEGVGDQPQHF.

The genes are TRBV7-2 and TRBJ2-7; 11 bases match TRBD2. Germline-derived CDR1 and CDR2 are SGHTA and FQGNSA. V shed 5 bases and J 4 bases; nucleotides not matched to a gene: 7. The CDR3 is 15 amino acids. CDR3 sequence (DNA): TGTGCCAGCAGCCCTGGGGGACTAGCGGCATACGAGCAGTACTTC. Its translation: CASSPGGLAAYEQYF.

This sequence joins TRBV28 and TRBJ1-5; the D gene is possibly TRBD1 (5 bases). The ends were cut back, 8 bases at V and 2 bases at J, with 16 bases in the middle. The germline CDR1 and CDR2 sequences are MDHEN and SYDVKM. The CDR3 covers 15 residues. CDR3 amino acids: CASHRFMGGNQPQHF. The CDR3 bases are TGTGCCAGCCACAGGTTCATGGGTGGCAATCAGCCCCAGCATTTT.

The V gene is TRBV3-1 (or the pseudogene TRBV3-2), the J gene TRBJ2-1, with D perhaps TRBD2 (6 bases). Germline CDR1 reads LGHDT; CDR2 reads YNNKEL (reference sequence). V lost 0 bases, J lost 4 bases, and 16 bases lay in between. The CDR3 runs 17 residues. The CDR3 here is CASSQDVAGRGYNEQFF. CDR3 DNA sequence: TGTGCCAGCAGCCAAGATGTCGCGGGACGAGGGTACAATGAGCAGTTCTTC.